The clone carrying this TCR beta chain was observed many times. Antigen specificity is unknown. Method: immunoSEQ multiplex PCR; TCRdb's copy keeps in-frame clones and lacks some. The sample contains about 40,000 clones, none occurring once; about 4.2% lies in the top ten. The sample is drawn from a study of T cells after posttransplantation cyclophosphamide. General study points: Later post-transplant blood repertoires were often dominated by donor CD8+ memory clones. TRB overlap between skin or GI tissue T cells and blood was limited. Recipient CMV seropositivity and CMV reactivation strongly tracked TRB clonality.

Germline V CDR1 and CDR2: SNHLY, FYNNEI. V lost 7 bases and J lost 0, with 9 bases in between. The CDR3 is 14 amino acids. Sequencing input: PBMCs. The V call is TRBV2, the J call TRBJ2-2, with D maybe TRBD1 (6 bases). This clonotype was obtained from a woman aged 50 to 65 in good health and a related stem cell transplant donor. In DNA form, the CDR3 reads TGTGCCAGCACCCGACAGGCGAACACCGGGGAGCTGTTTTTT. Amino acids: CASTRQANTGELFF.